This T cell receptor beta chain was profiled in a study of CD8 T cells in Susac syndrome. The multiple sclerosis controls were treatment-naive patients with relapsing-remitting disease that was stable or active. The count of this clonotype is one. Random hexamers served to reverse transcribe roughly 0.45 to 1 ug RNA. Coverage of TCR beta CDR3 amplification by immunoSEQ multiplex PCR extended to 54 Vbeta and 13 Jbeta. TCRdb ran MiXCR on the immunoSEQ multiplex PCR reads and lists one entry per CDR3 protein. The data show about 120,000 distinct CDR3 sequences, approximately 94% seen once. CDR1 and CDR2 (germline): SGHNT, YYREEE (reference sequence). The CDR3 runs to 14 residues. V lost 4 bases and J lost 4; bases outside the gene matches: 5.

Sequencing used CD4+ T cells from PBMCs. The clonotype originates from a human donor with multiple sclerosis. V and J are TRBV5-4 and TRBJ2-3, with TRBD1 identical over 8 bases. CDR3 sequence (DNA): TGTGCCAGCAGCGACGGACAGGGTCCAGATACGCAGTATTTT. Its protein is CASSDGQGPDTQYF.